This T cell receptor beta chain was sequenced during a study of T cell repertoires in cytomegalovirus infection. Study-wide context: CMV infection together with matching HLA type was indicated by public TCR beta signatures. Whole-study findings and limits: The ex vivo response showed dominance by HLA-C-restricted CMV-specific TCR beta clonotypes. Cumulative public TCR beta family frequency identified CMV carriers with the relevant HLA.

This clonotype occurred a few times. Antigen: not known. Deletions cut 5 bases from V and 1 base from J, with 18 bases between. The CDR3 length is 17 residues. A single record per CDR3 protein comes from TCRdb applying MiXCR to the reads. This sample has 150,000 to 200,000 distinct CDR3 sequences; 15% to 20% occur once, and the top ten carry less than 3.5%. The source is a human donor in good health (CMV status not recorded). Some clones in this sample may be carry-over from other donors' samples. The gene calls are TRBV12-3 or TRBV12-4 and TRBJ1-3, with a tentative D call TRBD1 (5 bases). Sequenced: PBMCs. The DNA of the CDR3 is TGTGCCAGCAGTCCGGAAACCAGGGTTCTTTCTGGAAACACCATATATTTT. Its protein product is CASSPETRVLSGNTIYF.